The 30 T cell receptor beta chains below all came from one sample that was sequenced in a study of blood T cell repertoires in COVID-19. TCRdb's copy holds only in-frame clones and misses some; the assay was immunoSEQ multiplex PCR. The table includes approximately 100,000 clones, roughly four fifths detected once. The sequenced sample was peripheral blood. These receptor sequences come from a man in his sixties with acute or convalescent COVID-19.

CDR3 region: CSVDSYTEAFF. CDR3 in DNA: TGCAGCGTTGATTCGTACACTGAAGCTTTCTTT. This chain connects TRBV29-1 to TRBJ1-1; no firm D call. Deletions cut 3 bases from V and 3 bases from J, with 5 bases between. Germline V gene lookup returns CDR1 SQVTM and CDR2 ANQGSEA. CDR3 length: 11 amino acids.

The chain uses TRBV4-2 and TRBJ2-1; 12 bases align to TRBD2. The length of the CDR3 is 16 residues. V gave up 1 base and J gave up 9 bases; unmatched junction bases: 7. From germline, CDR1 is LGHNA and CDR2 YNFKEQ. CDR3: CASSQVRTSGMSEQFF. In DNA form, the CDR3 reads TGTGCCAGCAGCCAAGTCCGGACTAGCGGGATGAGTGAGCAGTTCTTC.

The rearrangement joins TRBV13 to TRBJ1-5, with no clear D. The germline V gene encodes CDR1 PRHDT and CDR2 FYEKMQ (reference sequence). CDR3 length equals 16 residues. V was trimmed by 5 bases and J by 4 bases, leaving 18 bases between them. The CDR3 DNA is TGTGCCAGCAGCGAAGGTCACCTCCCGGGGAATCAGCCCCAGCATTTT. Encoded protein: CASSEGHLPGNQPQHF.

The V and J genes are TRBV7-3 and TRBJ1-5, with 11 bases aligning to TRBD1. Germline V gene data show CDR1 as SGHTA and CDR2 as FQGTGA. The CDR3 is 16 residues long. J was trimmed by 5 bases and V by 6 bases; bases with no gene match: 9. This CDR3 reads CASSHGTGGMDQPQHF. In nucleotides, the CDR3 is TGTGCCAGCAGTCACGGGACAGGGGGAATGGATCAGCCCCAGCATTTT.

This clone was observed a few times. V is TRBV5-5 and J is TRBJ2-2; D may be TRBD1 (6 bases). Trimming shortened V by 3 bases and J by 0 bases, and 18 bases separated the two germline ends. The CDR3 runs to 18 residues. The germline CDR1 and CDR2 sequences are SGHKS and YYEKEE (reference sequence). Here the CDR3 reads CASSSGRQVYANTGELFF. In DNA form, the CDR3 reads TGTGCCAGCAGCTCCGGAAGACAGGTTTACGCGAACACCGGGGAGCTGTTTTTT.

The chain carries TRBV5-1 and TRBJ1-6; D is possibly TRBD1 (6 bases). Germline loops: CDR1 SGHRS, CDR2 YFSETQ. CDR3 size: 15 residues. Trimming removed 4 bases from V and 6 bases from J, with 14 bases in between. CDR3 residues: CASSLDSFINSPLHF. In DNA form, the CDR3 reads TGCGCCAGCAGCCTGGACAGTTTTATTAATTCACCCCTCCACTTT.

This chain connects TRBV29-1 to TRBJ2-2; no firm D call. The CDR3 spans 13 residues. The germline gives CDR1 SQVTM, CDR2 ANQGSEA. Trimming took 3 bases from V and 3 from J, leaving 8 bases between them. This chain's CDR3 is CSVEGSYTGELFF. In DNA form, the CDR3 reads TGCAGCGTTGAGGGCAGTTACACCGGGGAGCTGTTTTTT.

The J gene is TRBJ1-4, the V gene TRBV30, with D perhaps matching TRBD1 (5 bases). The germline V gene has CDR1 GTSNPN and CDR2 SVGIG (reference sequence). Between the trimmed V and J ends, which lost 1 base and 5 bases, there was a span of 11 bases. The CDR3 spans 14 residues. The CDR3 is CAWSDGAGNEKLFF. The DNA for the CDR3 is TGTGCCTGGAGTGACGGGGCGGGGAATGAAAAACTGTTTTTT.

This clone turned up a few times. J is TRBJ1-1 and V is TRBV5-4, with D uncertain. With 2 bases removed from V and 8 bases from J, the gap between germline ends came to 7 bases. The CDR3 loop spans 11 amino acids. Germline-derived CDR1 and CDR2 are SGHNT and YYREEE (reference sequence). The DNA of the CDR3 is TGTGCCAGCAGCTTTGGGCGAGAAGCTTTCTTT. Its translation: CASSFGREAFF.

This rearrangement joins TRBV21-1 to TRBJ1-5; the table calls TRBD1, which could not be checked here. TRBV21-1 is a documented pseudogene. This CDR3 has 14 amino acids. This CDR3 is CASSKNRGRWPQHF. The CDR3 DNA follows: TGTGCCAGCAGCAAAAATAGGGGTAGGTGGCCCCAGCATTTT.

In DNA form, the CDR3 reads TGTGCCAGCAGCTTAATAATGGGGACAGGGAACACCGGGGAGCTGTTTTTT. As protein: CASSLIMGTGNTGELFF. The gene calls are TRBV7-8 and TRBJ2-2; 8 bases line up with TRBD1. The germline gives CDR1 SGHVS, CDR2 FQNEAQ. The CDR3 consists of 17 residues. Trimming removed 2 bases from V and 1 base from J; junction bases left unmatched: 6.

The chain is built from TRBV21-1 and TRBJ2-4; the table's TRBD1 call for D was not verified on the DNA. TRBV21-1 is flagged as a pseudogene. The CDR3 sequence is 19 residues long. The CDR3 reads CASSKGTGAKPAAKNIQYF. The CDR3 DNA sequence: TGTGCCAGCAGCAAGGGGACAGGGGCCAAACCGGCAGCCAAAAACATTCAGTACTTC.

The chain has TRBV27 and TRBJ1-4; possible D gene TRBD1, 5 bases. Germline CDR1 MNHEY, CDR2 SMNVEV (reference sequence). The V and J ends lost 2 bases and 8 bases respectively, with 18 bases between them. This CDR3 spans 16 amino acids. The CDR3 region is CASSLKGKGPREKLFF. CDR3 nucleotide sequence: TGTGCCAGCAGTTTAAAGGGTAAGGGGCCACGGGAAAAACTGTTTTTT. The variable domain in full, completed from reference TRBV27 and TRBJ1-4, reads EAQVTQNPRYLITVTGKKLTVTCSQNMNHEYMSWYRQDPGLGLRQIYYSMNVEVTDKGDVPEGYKVSRKEKRNFPLILESPSPNQTSLYFCASSLKGKGPREKLFFGSGTQLSVL.

The chain couples TRBV28 to TRBJ1-6; 8 positions match TRBD1. Trimming took 3 bases from V and 14 from J; bases not matched to a gene: 6. The CDR3 has 13 amino acids. Germline V CDR1 and CDR2: MDHEN, SYDVKM. The CDR3 DNA sequence: TGTGCCAGCAGTTTCCCCAGGGGGCTATCCCTCCACTTT. Encoded protein: CASSFPRGLSLHF.

The genes are TRBV7-8 and TRBJ1-1; no firm D call. The V and J ends lost 7 bases and 0 bases respectively, with 18 bases between them. Germline V lookup: CDR1 SGHVS, CDR2 FQNEAQ. This CDR3 comprises 16 residues. The CDR3: CASKDGRRLMNTEAFF. Here the CDR3 DNA reads TGTGCCAGCAAGGACGGGAGAAGGCTTATGAACACTGAAGCTTTCTTT.

V is TRBV4-1 and J is TRBJ2-1; the D gene is possibly TRBD1 (6 bases). V was cut by 1 base and J by 9 bases, with 19 bases left in between. Germline CDR1 and CDR2: MGHRA and YSYEKL. The CDR3 runs to 16 residues. The CDR3 DNA follows: TGCGCCAGCAGCCAAGGTCGGACAGCCGAACGTGCTGAGCAGTTCTTC. Translated, it gives CASSQGRTAERAEQFF.

This clone came up a few times. The V and J genes are TRBV7-2 and TRBJ2-1; 8 nucleotides match TRBD2. V trimming: 5 bases; J trimming: 4 bases; junction bases outside the gene matches: 10. The CDR3 loop spans 16 amino acids. Germline CDR1 and CDR2: SGHTA and FQGNSA. CDR3 region: CASSPVAGPAYNEQFF. CDR3 DNA: TGTGCCAGCAGCCCAGTAGCGGGACCTGCATACAATGAGCAGTTCTTC. The whole variable domain, filled in from reference TRBV7-2 and TRBJ2-1, reads GAGVSQSPSNKVTEKGKDVELRCDPISGHTALYWYRQSLGQGLEFLIYFQGNSAPDKSGLPSDRFSAERTGGSVSTLTIQRTQQEDSAVYLCASSPVAGPAYNEQFFGPGTRLTVL.

The rearrangement links TRBV15 to TRBJ2-5; 10 bases are shared with TRBD2. CDR1 and CDR2 (germline): LNHNV, YYDKDF (reference sequence). The V and J ends lost 2 bases and 5 bases, in that order; junction bases with no gene match: 8. The CDR3 runs to 16 residues. The CDR3 region has the DNA TGTGCCACCAGCAGATGTAGCGGGAGGCGCGTGGAGACCCAGTACTTC. This encodes CATSRCSGRRVETQYF.

This chain connects TRBV10-3 to TRBJ2-1; D gene uncertain. V shed 7 bases and J shed 0 bases, with 10 bases lying between them. There are 14 residues in the CDR3. CDR1 is ENHRY and CDR2 is SYGVKD in the germline V gene. CDR3 DNA sequence: TGTGCCATCACGAACCAGAACTCCTACAATGAGCAGTTCTTC. This sequence encodes CAITNQNSYNEQFF.

The V gene is TRBV28, the J gene TRBJ2-1, with D maybe TRBD2 (6 bases). CDR1 and CDR2 (germline): MDHEN, SYDVKM. CDR3 size: 18 residues. V was shortened by 4 bases and J by 7 bases, with 26 bases between the two germline ends. CDR3 nucleotide sequence: TGTGCCAGCAGTTCCTATTCCTCCTCTAGGACTATATTGAATGAGCAGTTCTTC. Amino acids: CASSSYSSSRTILNEQFF.

The chain links TRBV5-1 to TRBJ1-4; D is perhaps TRBD1 (6 bases). The CDR3 has 14 residues. Trimming cost V 2 bases and J 8 bases, with 13 bases left between them. Germline lookup yields CDR1 SGHRS and CDR2 YFSETQ. The CDR3 DNA reads TGCGCCAGCAGCTTTACAGGTCAGGGGGAAAAACTGTTTTTT. It translates to CASSFTGQGEKLFF.

The rearrangement links TRBV5-6 to TRBJ1-5; the D is unclear. V was clipped by 3 bases and J by 7 bases, with 14 bases between them. The CDR3 covers 14 residues. Germline V lookup: CDR1 SGHDT, CDR2 YYEEEE. Here the CDR3 reads CASSSEAVGQPQHF. In nucleotides, the CDR3 is TGTGCCAGCAGCTCGGAGGCGGTCGGACAGCCCCAGCATTTT.

CDR3 sequence (DNA): TGTGCCAGCAGCTTAGCTTCTACTCTCAGGGATTCACCCCTCCACTTT. Amino acids: CASSLASTLRDSPLHF. The chain combines TRBV7-9 with TRBJ1-6; D possibly corresponds to TRBD1 (5 bases). Trimming took 0 bases from V and 8 from J, leaving 14 bases between them. The CDR3 contains 16 residues. In germline, CDR1 is SEHNR, CDR2 FQNEAQ (reference sequence).

V and J are TRBV11-1 and TRBJ1-4; 7 positions agree with TRBD1. V lost 9 bases, J lost 8 bases, and 6 bases stayed unmatched. Germline V gives CDR1 SGHAT, CDR2 FQDESV (reference sequence). The CDR3 is 12 residues long. CDR3 sequence (DNA): TGTGCCAGATATATACAGGGGGAAAAACTGTTTTTT. This encodes CARYIQGEKLFF.

The chain combines TRBV19 with TRBJ2-1; 7 bases agree with TRBD2. The CDR3 is 16 residues long. Unmatched junction bases numbered 11, after V lost 7 bases and J lost 2 bases. Per germline, CDR1 LNHDA and CDR2 SQIVND (reference sequence). The CDR3 sequence is CASTPWGRAAYNEQFF. As DNA, the CDR3 is TGTGCCAGTACCCCATGGGGGAGGGCCGCCTACAATGAGCAGTTCTTC.

The chain is built from TRBV28 and TRBJ2-7; TRBD1 matches 12 bases. Germline V lookup: CDR1 MDHEN, CDR2 SYDVKM. V dropped 1 base and J dropped 4; count of bases not matched to a gene: 11. This CDR3 has 18 amino acids. The CDR3: CASSLSGTGGFRRYEQYF. The CDR3 DNA sequence: TGTGCCAGCAGTTTATCCGGGACAGGGGGCTTCCGGAGGTACGAGCAGTACTTC.

CDR3 nucleotides: TGTGCCAGCAGCCCGGGACAGGGCTACGAGCAGTACTTC. It encodes CASSPGQGYEQYF. The chain joins TRBV12-3 or TRBV12-4 to TRBJ2-7; TRBD1 agrees at 9 bases. With V trimmed by 6 bases and J by 3 bases, 3 bases remained unmatched. CDR3 length: 13 amino acids.

The chain links TRBV24-1 to TRBJ2-1; D gene unclear. This CDR3 region has 13 residues. The germline V gene has CDR1 KGHDR and CDR2 SFDVKD. V dropped 11 bases and J dropped 9 bases, with 19 bases sitting between them. CDR3 DNA sequence: TGTGCCATCGAAACCTACCCCGGTTCTGAGCAGTTCTTC. Amino acid sequence: CAIETYPGSEQFF.

The rearrangement joins TRBV28 to TRBJ1-6; D is undetermined. Germline CDR1 is MDHEN and CDR2 is SYDVKM. This CDR3 contains 16 residues. V lost 6 bases, J lost 5 bases, and 17 bases lay in between. The CDR3 is CASSPGLTYNNSPLHF. In nucleotides, the CDR3 is TGTGCCAGCAGCCCCGGACTCACTTATAATAATTCACCCCTCCACTTT. The whole variable domain, remainder taken from reference TRBV28 and TRBJ1-6, is DVKVTQSSRYLVKRTGEKVFLECVQDMDHENMFWYRQDPGLGLRLIYFSYDVKMKEKGDIPEGYSVSREKKERFSLILESASTNQTSMYLCASSPGLTYNNSPLHFGNGTRLTVT.

The chain links TRBV5-1 to TRBJ2-1; TRBD2 aligns across 12 bases. There are 16 residues in the CDR3. Germline CDR1 and CDR2: SGHRS and YFSETQ. The J segment lost 7 bases and the V segment lost 0 bases, leaving 5 bases of the junction unmatched. The CDR3 DNA is TGCGCCAGCAGCTTGGGATATACTAGCGGGGGGAATGAGCAGTTCTTC. This encodes CASSLGYTSGGNEQFF.